The rows below give T cell receptor beta chains drawn from one sample of a study of blood T cells in healthy people across ages. TCRdb itself ran the 5' RACE reads through MiXCR, one entry per CDR3 protein. The repertoire consists of under 1,100,000 distinct CDR3 sequences, with under 30% occurring once and the leading ten covering about 0.72%. The data also belong to a second study, concerning T cells of mothers and their children.

Sequencing used blood. The origin of the receptors is a girl aged 2 to 9 in good health. The conserved cysteine and the conserved F or W are not part of the CDR3 here. Each record gives: D gene, V gene, CDR3 protein. A D gene is named only where the DNA matches it firmly.

d_gene: .; v_gene: TRBV9; CDR3aa: ASRKGTGQPGNEQF
d_gene: TRBD1; v_gene: TRBV4-1; CDR3aa: ASSQETAGGDTEAF
d_gene: TRBD2; v_gene: TRBV7-2; CDR3aa: ASSYLAGGLETQY
d_gene: .; v_gene: TRBV13; CDR3aa: ASSRQTTGELF
d_gene: .; v_gene: TRBV20-1; CDR3aa: SARGEVGETRY
d_gene: TRBD1; v_gene: TRBV6-2/TRBV6-3; CDR3aa: ASSVRDRGNEQY
d_gene: .; v_gene: TRBV18; CDR3aa: ASSPTVPPNYGYT
d_gene: .; v_gene: TRBV20-1; CDR3aa: SARTRVEETQY
d_gene: .; v_gene: TRBV7-9; CDR3aa: ASSLELGIQY
d_gene: .; v_gene: TRBV20-1; CDR3aa: SAGGDPTPDTQY
d_gene: TRBD1; v_gene: TRBV25-1; CDR3aa: ASSEFFTGEDGYT
d_gene: TRBD2; v_gene: TRBV4-1; CDR3aa: ASRSSLAGDSSEQY
d_gene: .; v_gene: TRBV29-1; CDR3aa: SAGRGLPYNEQF